What follows are 8 T cell receptor beta chains derived from one specimen sequenced in a study of CXCR3-negative and CXCR3-positive naive CD8 T cells (dated by TCRdb to 2018 to 2020). The sequencer listed for this sample is NextSeq 550. The Human TCR Profiling Kit (MiLaboratory) was used to prepare UMI-labeled 5' RACE TRB cDNA libraries. TCRdb reprocessed the reads, so every CDR3 protein sequence counts as one entry and DNA is not shown. The table for this sample records 50,000 to 75,000 distinct CDR3 sequences. 4.3% of the sample goes to the ten largest clones. Specimen: naive CXCR3- CD8+ T cells from blood. What the cell subset or site label conveys for this sample: CD45RO-CCR7+CD27+CD95- naive CD8+ T cells lacking CXCR3 (TNR3-). These receptors all stem from a human donor in good health. Some clones in this sample may be carry-over from other donors' samples.

The V and J genes are TRBV15 and TRBJ2-6. From germline, CDR1 is LNHNV and CDR2 YYDKDF (reference sequence). The CDR3 consists of 16 residues. CDR3 protein: CATRTGDLSGANVLTF.

The CDR3 region is CASRDGYEQYF. V is TRBV28 and J is TRBJ2-7. Germline CDR1 is MDHEN and CDR2 is SYDVKM. This CDR3 comprises 11 residues.

The chain is built from TRBV9 and TRBJ2-1; lacking DNA, the TRBD1 call made by TCRdb goes unchecked. There are 12 residues in the CDR3. CDR1 and CDR2 from the germline V gene are SGDLS and YYNGEE. CDR3: CASNYRDPEQFF.

The rearrangement joins TRBV19 to TRBJ1-1. From germline, CDR1 is LNHDA and CDR2 SQIVND (reference sequence). The CDR3 covers 13 residues. The CDR3 protein is CASRILSTTEAFF.

CDR3 sequence reads: CSVEWREGGPYEQYF. The chain combines TRBV29-1 with TRBJ2-7; TCRdb's assignment of TRBD1 cannot be checked, as there is no DNA. Germline-derived CDR1 and CDR2 are SQVTM and ANQGSEA. The CDR3 has 15 amino acids.

The chain recombines TRBV12-3 or TRBV12-4 with TRBJ2-7; TCRdb designates TRBD2, a call that cannot be tested without DNA. The CDR3 is 15 amino acids. The CDR3 reads CASSQERGGDYEQYF.

This chain uses TRBV5-5 with TRBJ2-7. Germline V CDR1 and CDR2: SGHKS, YYEKEE (reference sequence). The CDR3 covers 13 residues. CDR3 protein: CASSLAASYEQYF. The whole variable domain, filled in from reference TRBV5-5 and TRBJ2-7, reads DAGVTQSPTHLIKTRGQQVTLRCSPISGHKSVSWYQQVLGQGPQFIFQYYEKEERGRGNFPDRFSARQFPNYSSELNVNALLLGDSALYLCASSLAASYEQYFGPGTRLTVT.

This chain links TRBV15 with TRBJ2-2; the TCRdb call, TRBD2, lacks DNA for checking. This CDR3 is 14 amino acids long. Germline CDR1 LNHNV, CDR2 YYDKDF (reference sequence). CDR3 sequence reads: CATAGGSETGELFF.